This T cell receptor (beta chain) emerged from a study of blood T cell repertoires in COVID-19. Background on the study: The samples span acute and convalescent COVID-19 from the United States, Italy and Spain. In each case, the material was cDNA or gDNA derived from T cells, B-cell-depleted T cells, or PBMCs.

This CDR3 comprises 13 residues. Germline V gene data show CDR1 as LNHDA and CDR2 as SQIVND (reference sequence). The germline V and J ends were trimmed by 6 bases and 6 bases, with 14 bases remaining between them. Authors' methods: Researchers report that nucleated cell counts were estimated from reference gene primer amplification. Assay used: immunoSEQ multiplex PCR; TCRdb lists only in-frame clones, some missing. D and trimming come from the DNA, and the V and J calls and clone size come from that table. The sample records roughly 260,000 clones, 88% being singletons. The specimen sequenced was peripheral blood. The receptor was derived from a man in his sixties who had recovered from COVID-19. The genes are TRBV19 and TRBJ1-1, with D possibly TRBD1 on 5 matching bases. The CDR3 region has the DNA TGTGCCAGTAGCTCAGGGTATGTGGCTGAAGCTTTCTTT. The encoded protein is CASSSGYVAEAFF.